The rows below give T cell receptor beta chains drawn from one sample of a study of Graves' ophthalmopathy and Graves' hyperthyroidism. TCRdb reprocessed the multiplex PCR reads with MiXCR, giving one entry per CDR3 protein. Of around 400,000 distinct CDR3 sequences in the sample, 15% to 20% are singletons; the top ten hold around 1.4%. The sequenced sample consisted of peripheral blood. These receptors came from a woman in her late teens or twenties with Graves' ophthalmopathy. The CDR3 runs from the conserved cysteine through the conserved F or W. A D gene is named only where the DNA matches it firmly. Part of the rows lack a size; the others show once, few, many or a class for expanded clones.

D gene: -
V gene: TRBV7-2
J gene: TRBJ2-7
clone size: many
CDR3 protein: CASSLATSLVYEQYF
CDR3 DNA: TGTGCCAGCAGCTTAGCCACCTCTCTAGTCTACGAGCAGTACTTC

D gene: -
V gene: TRBV11-1
J gene: TRBJ2-7
clone size: many
CDR3 protein: CTSSTTRTSNLYEQYF
CDR3 DNA: TGTACCAGCAGCACGACAAGGACTTCAAACCTCTACGAGCAGTACTTC

D gene: -
V gene: TRBV12-3/TRBV12-4
J gene: TRBJ1-5
clone size: few
CDR3 protein: CASSNRRDQPQHF
CDR3 DNA: TGTGCCAGCAGTAATCGACGGGATCAGCCCCAGCATTTT

D gene: -
V gene: TRBV6-2/TRBV6-3
J gene: TRBJ1-5
clone size: few
CDR3 protein: CASSTSGRAGYQPQHF
CDR3 DNA: TGTGCCAGCAGTACATCAGGACGGGCCGGATATCAGCCCCAGCATTTT

D gene: -
V gene: TRBV11-2
J gene: TRBJ1-1
clone size: many
CDR3 protein: CASSLERWQRGNTEAFF
CDR3 DNA: TGTGCCAGCAGCTTAGAACGGTGGCAGCGGGGGAACACTGAAGCTTTCTTT

D gene: TRBD1
V gene: TRBV6-1
J gene: TRBJ2-7
clone size: -
CDR3 protein: CASRKLQGSYTYEQYF
CDR3 DNA: TGTGCCAGCAGAAAGCTACAGGGGTCCTACACCTACGAGCAGTACTTC

D gene: TRBD1
V gene: TRBV6-5
J gene: TRBJ1-1
clone size: many
CDR3 protein: CASSSKTGGGANTEAFF
CDR3 DNA: TGTGCCAGCAGTTCCAAGACAGGGGGCGGGGCGAACACTGAAGCTTTCTTT

D gene: TRBD1
V gene: TRBV28
J gene: TRBJ2-5
clone size: -
CDR3 protein: CASSLDPRGIETQYF
CDR3 DNA: TGTGCCAGCAGTTTAGACCCCAGGGGGATAGAGACCCAGTACTTC

D gene: -
V gene: TRBV4-3
J gene: TRBJ1-2
clone size: many
CDR3 protein: CASSQERAGNYGYTF
CDR3 DNA: TGCGCCAGCAGCCAAGAAAGGGCTGGGAACTATGGCTACACCTTC

D gene: TRBD2
V gene: TRBV19
J gene: TRBJ2-7
clone size: many
CDR3 protein: CASSMSGRSYEQYF
CDR3 DNA: TGTGCCAGTAGTATGAGCGGGAGGTCTTACGAGCAGTACTTC

D gene: -
V gene: TRBV29-1
J gene: TRBJ2-7
clone size: many
CDR3 protein: CSVVTGTYEQYF
CDR3 DNA: TGCAGCGTCGTAACAGGGACCTACGAGCAGTACTTC

D gene: -
V gene: TRBV12-5
J gene: TRBJ1-2
clone size: -
CDR3 protein: CASGHDRLYGYTF
CDR3 DNA: TGTGCTAGTGGTCATGACAGGCTCTATGGCTACACCTTC

D gene: TRBD2
V gene: TRBV11-3
J gene: TRBJ2-5
clone size: few
CDR3 protein: CASSPGTTGRETQYF
CDR3 DNA: TGTGCCAGCAGCCCGGGGACTACTGGGCGAGAGACCCAGTACTTC

D gene: -
V gene: TRBV30
J gene: TRBJ2-2
clone size: many
CDR3 protein: CAWTGSGELFF
CDR3 DNA: TGTGCCTGGACAGGGTCCGGGGAGCTGTTTTTT

D gene: -
V gene: TRBV29-1
J gene: TRBJ1-2
clone size: many
CDR3 protein: CSVEENYGYTF
CDR3 DNA: TGCAGCGTTGAGGAAAACTATGGCTACACCTTC

D gene: -
V gene: TRBV25-1
J gene: TRBJ2-5
clone size: many
CDR3 protein: CASSEYQGITETQYF
CDR3 DNA: TGTGCCAGCAGTGAATACCAGGGGATCACAGAGACCCAGTACTTC

D gene: TRBD2
V gene: TRBV2
J gene: TRBJ2-5
clone size: -
CDR3 protein: CASSDGSGRDGETQYF
CDR3 DNA: TGTGCCAGCAGTGATGGTAGCGGGAGGGATGGAGAGACCCAGTACTTC

D gene: -
V gene: TRBV7-2
J gene: TRBJ2-5
clone size: many
CDR3 protein: CASSIQETQYF
CDR3 DNA: TGTGCCAGCAGTATCCAAGAGACCCAGTACTTC

D gene: -
V gene: TRBV6-2/TRBV6-3
J gene: TRBJ1-1
clone size: many
CDR3 protein: CASSYSMDQSRGAFF
CDR3 DNA: TGTGCCAGCAGTTACTCGATGGATCAGTCAAGGGGGGCTTTCTTT

D gene: -
V gene: TRBV11-2
J gene: TRBJ2-7
clone size: many
CDR3 protein: CASSPAGSYEQYF
CDR3 DNA: TGTGCCAGCAGCCCCGCGGGGAGCTACGAGCAGTACTTC

D gene: -
V gene: TRBV2
J gene: TRBJ2-2
clone size: many
CDR3 protein: CASSEGPPGELFF
CDR3 DNA: TGTGCCAGCAGTGAGGGCCCCCCCGGGGAGCTGTTTTTT

D gene: -
V gene: TRBV27
J gene: TRBJ1-1
clone size: many
CDR3 protein: CASSRTMGNTEAFF
CDR3 DNA: TGTGCCAGCAGCCGGACCATGGGGAACACTGAAGCTTTCTTT

D gene: -
V gene: TRBV25-1
J gene: TRBJ2-2
clone size: many
CDR3 protein: CASSERNTGELFF
CDR3 DNA: TGTGCCAGCAGTGAAAGGAACACCGGGGAGCTGTTTTTT

D gene: TRBD1
V gene: TRBV11-2
J gene: TRBJ2-3
clone size: many
CDR3 protein: CASSSTGVGPDTQYF
CDR3 DNA: TGTGCCAGCAGCTCGACAGGGGTGGGTCCAGATACGCAGTATTTT

D gene: -
V gene: TRBV24-1
J gene: TRBJ1-2
clone size: many
CDR3 protein: CATSPGTGYTF
CDR3 DNA: TGTGCCACCAGTCCAGGGACCGGCTACACCTTC

D gene: TRBD2
V gene: TRBV7-6
J gene: TRBJ2-7
clone size: many
CDR3 protein: CASSLAPGGNYEQYF
CDR3 DNA: TGTGCCAGCAGCTTAGCCCCGGGGGGGAACTACGAGCAGTACTTC

D gene: -
V gene: TRBV20-1
J gene: TRBJ1-5
clone size: many
CDR3 protein: CSARPDGGIGPQHF
CDR3 DNA: TGCAGTGCTAGGCCGGACGGGGGGATAGGGCCCCAGCATTTT

D gene: TRBD1
V gene: TRBV6-1
J gene: TRBJ2-5
clone size: -
CDR3 protein: CASSTPTLTGTGPETQYF
CDR3 DNA: TGTGCCAGCAGTACACCAACCTTAACCGGGACAGGCCCCGAGACCCAGTACTTC

D gene: -
V gene: TRBV12-3/TRBV12-4
J gene: TRBJ1-6
clone size: many
CDR3 protein: CASGLGSQNSPLHF
CDR3 DNA: TGTGCCTCGGGACTGGGCAGTCAAAATTCACCCCTCCACTTT

D gene: -
V gene: TRBV6-5
J gene: TRBJ2-2
clone size: many
CDR3 protein: CASSSFTGELFF
CDR3 DNA: TGTGCCAGCAGTTCCTTCACCGGGGAGCTGTTTTTT

D gene: -
V gene: TRBV27
J gene: TRBJ1-1
clone size: many
CDR3 protein: CASSSSRGNTEAFF
CDR3 DNA: TGTGCCAGCAGTTCATCCAGGGGGAACACTGAAGCTTTCTTT

D gene: -
V gene: TRBV28
J gene: TRBJ1-1
clone size: many
CDR3 protein: CASSLAGSSTEAFF
CDR3 DNA: TGTGCCAGCAGTTTAGCAGGGTCATCCACTGAAGCTTTCTTT

D gene: TRBD1
V gene: TRBV20-1
J gene: TRBJ2-2
clone size: many
CDR3 protein: CSARDSDTGDTGELFF
CDR3 DNA: TGCAGTGCTAGAGACTCCGACACAGGGGACACCGGGGAGCTGTTTTTT

D gene: TRBD2
V gene: TRBV2
J gene: TRBJ2-7
clone size: -
CDR3 protein: CASSGSSGTSYEQYF
CDR3 DNA: TGTGCCAGCAGTGGATCTAGCGGGACTTCCTACGAGCAGTACTTC

D gene: -
V gene: TRBV6-1
J gene: TRBJ2-5
clone size: many
CDR3 protein: CASGYRQETQYF
CDR3 DNA: TGTGCCAGCGGGTACAGACAAGAGACCCAGTACTTC

D gene: -
V gene: TRBV10-3
J gene: TRBJ1-1
clone size: many
CDR3 protein: CAIMADPNTEAFF
CDR3 DNA: TGTGCCATCATGGCAGACCCGAACACTGAAGCTTTCTTT

D gene: -
V gene: TRBV12-3/TRBV12-4
J gene: TRBJ1-1
clone size: -
CDR3 protein: CASEARGNTEAFF
CDR3 DNA: TGTGCCAGTGAGGCTCGCGGGAACACTGAAGCTTTCTTT

D gene: -
V gene: TRBV11-2
J gene: TRBJ2-5
clone size: many
CDR3 protein: CASSSRSETQYF
CDR3 DNA: TGTGCCAGCAGCTCACGGTCCGAGACCCAGTACTTC

D gene: -
V gene: TRBV29-1
J gene: TRBJ2-5
clone size: many
CDR3 protein: CSVNLWGGGEETQYF
CDR3 DNA: TGCAGCGTTAACCTGTGGGGGGGCGGGGAAGAGACCCAGTACTTC

D gene: -
V gene: TRBV20-1
J gene: TRBJ1-5
clone size: many
CDR3 protein: CSAEQGNSNQPQHF
CDR3 DNA: TGCAGTGCGGAGCAGGGCAATAGCAATCAGCCCCAGCATTTT

D gene: TRBD1
V gene: TRBV27
J gene: TRBJ2-7
clone size: -
CDR3 protein: CASSIKGASYEQYF
CDR3 DNA: TGTGCCAGCAGTATAAAGGGGGCGTCCTACGAGCAGTACTTC

D gene: TRBD1
V gene: TRBV20-1
J gene: TRBJ1-5
clone size: many
CDR3 protein: CSARKGTGVGDQPQHF
CDR3 DNA: TGCAGTGCTAGGAAGGGGACAGGGGTAGGGGATCAGCCCCAGCATTTT